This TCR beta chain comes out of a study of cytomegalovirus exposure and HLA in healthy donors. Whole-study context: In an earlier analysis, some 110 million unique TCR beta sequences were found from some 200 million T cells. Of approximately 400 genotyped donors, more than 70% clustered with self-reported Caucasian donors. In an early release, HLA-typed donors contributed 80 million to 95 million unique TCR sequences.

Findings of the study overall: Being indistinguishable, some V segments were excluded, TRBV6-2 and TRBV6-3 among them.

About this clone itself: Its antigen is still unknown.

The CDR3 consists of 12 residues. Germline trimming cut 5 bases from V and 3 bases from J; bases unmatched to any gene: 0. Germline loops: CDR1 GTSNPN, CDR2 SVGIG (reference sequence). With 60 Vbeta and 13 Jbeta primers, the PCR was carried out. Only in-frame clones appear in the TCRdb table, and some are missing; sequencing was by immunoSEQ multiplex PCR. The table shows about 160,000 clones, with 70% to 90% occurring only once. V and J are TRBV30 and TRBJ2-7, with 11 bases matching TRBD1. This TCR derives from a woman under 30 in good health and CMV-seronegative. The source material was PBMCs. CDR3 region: CAWGTGGYEQYF. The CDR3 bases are TGTGCCTGGGGGACAGGGGGCTACGAGCAGTACTTC.